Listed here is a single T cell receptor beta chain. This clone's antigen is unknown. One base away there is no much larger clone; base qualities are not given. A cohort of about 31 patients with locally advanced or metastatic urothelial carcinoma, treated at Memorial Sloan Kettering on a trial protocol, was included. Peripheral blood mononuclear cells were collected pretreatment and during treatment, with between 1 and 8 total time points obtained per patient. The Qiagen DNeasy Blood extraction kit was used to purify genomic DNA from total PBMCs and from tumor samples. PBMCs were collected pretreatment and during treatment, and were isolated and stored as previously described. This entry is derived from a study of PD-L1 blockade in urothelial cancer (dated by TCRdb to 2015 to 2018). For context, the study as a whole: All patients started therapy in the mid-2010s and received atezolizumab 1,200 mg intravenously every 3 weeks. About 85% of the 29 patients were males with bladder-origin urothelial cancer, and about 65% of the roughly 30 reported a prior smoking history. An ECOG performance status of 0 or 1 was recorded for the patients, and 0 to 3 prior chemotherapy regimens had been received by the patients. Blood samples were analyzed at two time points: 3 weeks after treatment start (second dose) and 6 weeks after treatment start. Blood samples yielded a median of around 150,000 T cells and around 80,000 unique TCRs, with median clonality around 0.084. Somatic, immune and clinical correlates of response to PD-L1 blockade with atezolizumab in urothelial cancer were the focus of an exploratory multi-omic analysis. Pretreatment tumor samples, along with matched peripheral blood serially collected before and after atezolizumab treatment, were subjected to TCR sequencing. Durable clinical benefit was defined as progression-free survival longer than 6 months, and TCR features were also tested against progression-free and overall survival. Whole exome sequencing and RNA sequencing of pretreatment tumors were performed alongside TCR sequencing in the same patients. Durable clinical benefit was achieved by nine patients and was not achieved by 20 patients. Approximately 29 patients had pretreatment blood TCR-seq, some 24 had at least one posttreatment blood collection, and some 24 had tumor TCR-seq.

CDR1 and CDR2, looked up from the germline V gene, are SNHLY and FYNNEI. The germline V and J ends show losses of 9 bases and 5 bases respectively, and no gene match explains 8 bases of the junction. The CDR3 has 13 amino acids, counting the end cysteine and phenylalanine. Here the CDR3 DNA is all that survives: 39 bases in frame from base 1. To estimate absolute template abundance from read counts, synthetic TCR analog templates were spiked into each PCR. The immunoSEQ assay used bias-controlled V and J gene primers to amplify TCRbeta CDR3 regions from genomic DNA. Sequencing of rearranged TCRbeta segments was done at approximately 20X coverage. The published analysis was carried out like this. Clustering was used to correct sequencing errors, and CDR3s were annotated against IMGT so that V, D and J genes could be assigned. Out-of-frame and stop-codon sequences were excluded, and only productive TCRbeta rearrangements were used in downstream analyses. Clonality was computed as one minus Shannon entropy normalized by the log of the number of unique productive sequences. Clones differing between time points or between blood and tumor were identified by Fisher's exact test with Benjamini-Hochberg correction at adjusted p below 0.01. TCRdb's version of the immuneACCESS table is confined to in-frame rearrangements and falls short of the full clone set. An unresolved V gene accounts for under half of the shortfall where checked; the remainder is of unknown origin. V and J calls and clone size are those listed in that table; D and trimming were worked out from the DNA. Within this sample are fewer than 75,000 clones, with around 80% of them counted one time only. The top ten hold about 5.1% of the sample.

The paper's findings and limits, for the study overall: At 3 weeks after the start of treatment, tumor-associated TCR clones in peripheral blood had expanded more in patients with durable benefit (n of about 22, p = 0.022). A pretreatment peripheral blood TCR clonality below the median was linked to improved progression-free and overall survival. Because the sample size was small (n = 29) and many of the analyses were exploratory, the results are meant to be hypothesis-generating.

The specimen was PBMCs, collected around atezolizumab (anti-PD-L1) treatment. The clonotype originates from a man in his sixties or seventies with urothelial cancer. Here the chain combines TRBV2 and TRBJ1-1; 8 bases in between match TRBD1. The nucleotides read TGTGCCAGTACAGGGGGTGGAGGTACTGAAGCTTTCTTT. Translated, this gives CASTGGGGTEAFF.